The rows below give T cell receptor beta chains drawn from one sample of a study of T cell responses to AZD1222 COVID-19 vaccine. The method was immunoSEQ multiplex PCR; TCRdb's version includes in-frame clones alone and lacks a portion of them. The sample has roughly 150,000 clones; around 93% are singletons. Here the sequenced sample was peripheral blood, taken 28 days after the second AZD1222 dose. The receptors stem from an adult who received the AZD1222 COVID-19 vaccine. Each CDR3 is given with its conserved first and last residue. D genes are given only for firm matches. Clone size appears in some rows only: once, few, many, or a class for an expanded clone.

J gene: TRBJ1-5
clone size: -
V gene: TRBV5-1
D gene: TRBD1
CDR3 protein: CASSLAGQGNQPQHF
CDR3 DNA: TGCGCCAGCAGCTTGGCCGGACAGGGAAATCAGCCCCAGCATTTT

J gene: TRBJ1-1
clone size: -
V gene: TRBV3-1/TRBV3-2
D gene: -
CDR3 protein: CASSPGGTFMNTEAFF
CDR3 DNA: TGTGCCAGCAGCCCAGGAGGCACTTTCATGAACACTGAAGCTTTCTTT

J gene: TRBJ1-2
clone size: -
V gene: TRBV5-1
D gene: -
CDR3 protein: CASSLDPSYYGYTF
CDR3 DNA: TGCGCCAGCAGCTTGGATCCCAGCTACTATGGCTACACCTTC

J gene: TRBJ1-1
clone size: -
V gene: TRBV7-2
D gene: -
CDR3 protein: CASSLVSQNTEAFF
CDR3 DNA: TGTGCCAGCAGCTTAGTAAGCCAGAACACTGAAGCTTTCTTT

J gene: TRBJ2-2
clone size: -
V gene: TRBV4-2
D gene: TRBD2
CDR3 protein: CASSQDYASGSSTGELFF
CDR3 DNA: TGTGCCAGCAGCCAAGACTATGCTAGCGGGAGTTCCACCGGGGAGCTGTTTTTT

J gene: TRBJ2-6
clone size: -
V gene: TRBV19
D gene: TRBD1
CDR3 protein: CASSIRTGWGQGATGANVLTF
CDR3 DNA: TGTGCCAGTAGTATACGGACTGGTTGGGGACAGGGGGCAACTGGGGCCAACGTCCTGACTTTC

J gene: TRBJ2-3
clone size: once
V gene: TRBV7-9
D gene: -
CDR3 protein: CASSSRLGYF
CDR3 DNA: TGTGCCAGCAGCTCCCGGCTCGGGTATTTT

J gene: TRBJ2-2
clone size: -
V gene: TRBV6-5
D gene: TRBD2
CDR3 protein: CASHPGGSGGELFF
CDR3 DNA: TGTGCCTCTCACCCGGGGGGGAGTGGCGGGGAGCTGTTTTTT

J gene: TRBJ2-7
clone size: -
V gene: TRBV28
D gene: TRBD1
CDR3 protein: CASSSPDRAAYEQYF
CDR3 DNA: TGTGCCAGCAGTTCCCCGGACAGGGCCGCCTACGAGCAGTACTTC

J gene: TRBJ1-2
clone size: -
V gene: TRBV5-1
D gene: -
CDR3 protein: CASSGTEQGRDGYTF
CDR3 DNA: TGCGCCAGCAGCGGAACGGAGCAGGGCCGAGATGGCTACACCTTC

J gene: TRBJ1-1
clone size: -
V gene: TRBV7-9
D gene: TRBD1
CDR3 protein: CASRGRGQTPGTEAFF
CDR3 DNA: TGTGCCAGCAGGGGCAGGGGGCAAACCCCGGGCACTGAAGCTTTCTTT

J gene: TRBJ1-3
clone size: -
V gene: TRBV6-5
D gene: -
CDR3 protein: CASSYQTGPSGNTIYF
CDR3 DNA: TGTGCCAGCAGTTACCAGACAGGACCCTCTGGAAACACCATATATTTT

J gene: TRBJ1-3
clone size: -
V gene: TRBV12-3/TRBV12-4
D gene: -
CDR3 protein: CASSLGGNTIYF
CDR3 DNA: TGTGCCAGCAGTTTAGGTGGAAACACCATATATTTT

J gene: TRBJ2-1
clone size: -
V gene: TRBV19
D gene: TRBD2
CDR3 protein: CASRQTPGLAANEQFF
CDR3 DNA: TGTGCCAGTAGACAAACCCCGGGACTAGCCGCAAATGAGCAGTTCTTC

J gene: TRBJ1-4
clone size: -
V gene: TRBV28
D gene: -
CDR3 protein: CASSLSGSGEEKLFF
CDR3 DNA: TGTGCCAGCAGTCTATCGGGCTCCGGAGAGGAAAAACTGTTTTTT

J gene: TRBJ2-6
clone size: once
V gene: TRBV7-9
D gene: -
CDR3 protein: CASSSPKQGQAGANVLTF
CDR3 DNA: TGTGCCAGCAGCTCACCTAAACAGGGCCAGGCTGGGGCCAACGTCCTGACTTTC

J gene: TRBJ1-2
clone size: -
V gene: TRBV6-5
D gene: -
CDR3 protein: CASNPARNYGYTF
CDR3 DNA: TGTGCCAGCAACCCCGCCCGGAACTATGGCTACACCTTC

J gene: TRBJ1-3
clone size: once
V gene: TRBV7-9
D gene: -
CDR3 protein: CASSLGAGPSRSGNTIYF
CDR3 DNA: TGTGCCAGCAGCTTAGGGGCCGGGCCGAGTCGCTCTGGAAACACCATATATTTT

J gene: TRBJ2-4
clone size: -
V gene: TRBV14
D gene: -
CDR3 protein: CASSQVGQPTRLAKNIQYF
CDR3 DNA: TGTGCCAGCAGCCAAGTAGGTCAGCCTACCCGTCTAGCCAAAAACATTCAGTACTTC

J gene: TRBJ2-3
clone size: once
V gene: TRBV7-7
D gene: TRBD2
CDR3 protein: CASSPFGRSTDTQYF
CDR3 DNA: TGTGCCAGCAGTCCCTTCGGGAGGTCCACAGATACGCAGTATTTT

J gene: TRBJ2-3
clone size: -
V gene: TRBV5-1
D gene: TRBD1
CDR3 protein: CASGQGVLDTQYF
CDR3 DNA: TGCGCCAGCGGACAGGGGGTTCTAGATACGCAGTATTTT

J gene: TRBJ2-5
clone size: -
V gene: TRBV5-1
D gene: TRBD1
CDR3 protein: CASSLTGDQETQYF
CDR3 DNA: TGCGCCAGCAGCTTGACAGGGGACCAAGAGACCCAGTACTTC

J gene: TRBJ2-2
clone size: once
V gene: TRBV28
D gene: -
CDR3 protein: CASRRDLAAGELFF
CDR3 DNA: TGTGCCAGCAGACGAGATCTCGCGGCCGGGGAGCTGTTTTTT

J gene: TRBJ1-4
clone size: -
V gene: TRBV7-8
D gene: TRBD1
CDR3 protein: CASSVAGTGLARDEKLFF
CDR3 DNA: TGTGCCAGCAGCGTTGCCGGGACAGGTCTCGCCCGAGACGAAAAACTGTTTTTT

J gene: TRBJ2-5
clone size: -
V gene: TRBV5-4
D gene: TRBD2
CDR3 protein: CASSRLAVLQETQYF
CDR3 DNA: TGTGCCAGCAGCCGACTAGCGGTCCTCCAAGAGACCCAGTACTTC

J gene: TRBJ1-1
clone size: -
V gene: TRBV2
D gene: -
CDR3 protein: CASRGVGGTEAFF
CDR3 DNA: TGTGCCAGCAGAGGGGTAGGGGGCACTGAAGCTTTCTTT

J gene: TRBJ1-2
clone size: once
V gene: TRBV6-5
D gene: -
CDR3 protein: CASTPRRGIGYGYTF
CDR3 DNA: TGTGCCAGCACTCCTCGGCGGGGAATCGGTTATGGCTACACCTTC

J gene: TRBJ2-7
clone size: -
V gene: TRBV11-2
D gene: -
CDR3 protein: CASSSFSGTYEQYF
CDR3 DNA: TGTGCCAGCAGCTCATTTAGCGGTACCTACGAGCAGTACTTC

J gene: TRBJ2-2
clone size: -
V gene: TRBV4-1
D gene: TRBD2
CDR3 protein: CASSQLPRGLAGPLATTGELFF
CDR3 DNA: TGCGCCAGCAGCCAGCTTCCGCGGGGACTAGCGGGACCCCTGGCAACCACCGGGGAGCTGTTTTTT

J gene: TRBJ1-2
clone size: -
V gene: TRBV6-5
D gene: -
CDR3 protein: CASSAGQGRGYTF
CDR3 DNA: TGTGCCAGCAGCGCCGGCCAGGGGCGCGGCTACACCTTC

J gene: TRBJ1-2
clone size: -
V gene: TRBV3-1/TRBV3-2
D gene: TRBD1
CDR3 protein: CASSQTGAYGYTF
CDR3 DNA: TGTGCCAGCAGCCAAACAGGGGCCTATGGCTACACCTTC

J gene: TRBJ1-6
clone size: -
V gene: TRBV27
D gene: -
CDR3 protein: CASSLRGEMDLPLHF
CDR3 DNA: TGTGCCAGCAGTTTAAGGGGGGAAATGGACCTACCCCTCCACTTT

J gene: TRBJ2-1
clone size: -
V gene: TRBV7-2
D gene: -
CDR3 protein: CASSLGHRASSYNEQFF
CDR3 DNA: TGTGCCAGCAGCTTAGGTCACCGGGCGAGCTCCTACAATGAGCAGTTCTTC

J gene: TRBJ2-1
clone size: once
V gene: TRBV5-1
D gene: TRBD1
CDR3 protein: CASSRGDRNTYLSYNEQFF
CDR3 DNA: TGCGCCAGCAGCAGAGGGGACAGGAACACTTACCTCTCCTACAATGAGCAGTTCTTC

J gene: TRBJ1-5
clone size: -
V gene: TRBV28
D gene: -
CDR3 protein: CASSPTGYDQPQHF
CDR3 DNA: TGTGCCAGCAGTCCTACAGGGTATGATCAGCCCCAGCATTTT

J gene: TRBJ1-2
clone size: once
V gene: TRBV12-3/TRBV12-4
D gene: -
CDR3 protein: CASSWGVAYGYTF
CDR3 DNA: TGTGCCAGCAGTTGGGGAGTGGCCTATGGCTACACCTTC

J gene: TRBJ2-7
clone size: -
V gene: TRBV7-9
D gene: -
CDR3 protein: CASSPPGLQYEQYF
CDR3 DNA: TGTGCCAGCAGCCCCCCGGGACTCCAGTACGAGCAGTACTTC

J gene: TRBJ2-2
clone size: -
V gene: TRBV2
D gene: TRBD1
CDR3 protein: CASSEPLNPGQMNTGELFF
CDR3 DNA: TGTGCCAGCAGTGAACCCCTAAATCCGGGACAGATGAACACCGGGGAGCTGTTTTTT

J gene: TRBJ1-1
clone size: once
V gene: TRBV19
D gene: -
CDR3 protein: CASSSLTNTEAFF
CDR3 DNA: TGTGCCAGTAGCTCCCTGACGAACACTGAAGCTTTCTTT

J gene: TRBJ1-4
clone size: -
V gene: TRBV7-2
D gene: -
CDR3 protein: CASSFPGYEKLFF
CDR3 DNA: TGTGCCAGCAGCTTTCCTGGATACGAAAAACTGTTTTTT

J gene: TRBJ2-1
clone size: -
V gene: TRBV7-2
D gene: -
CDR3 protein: CASSSGRSWTYNEQFF
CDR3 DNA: TGTGCCAGCAGCTCCGGACGAAGTTGGACCTACAATGAGCAGTTCTTC

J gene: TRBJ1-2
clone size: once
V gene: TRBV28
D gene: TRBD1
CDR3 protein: CASSPTTGVAYGYTF
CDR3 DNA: TGTGCCAGCAGTCCTACGACAGGGGTGGCCTATGGCTACACCTTC

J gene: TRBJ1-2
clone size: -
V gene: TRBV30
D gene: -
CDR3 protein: CAWSWQGGHYGYTF
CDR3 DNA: TGTGCCTGGAGTTGGCAGGGAGGGCACTATGGCTACACCTTC

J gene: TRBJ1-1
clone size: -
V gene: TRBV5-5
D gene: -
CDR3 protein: CASSARLAVTNTEAFF
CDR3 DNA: TGTGCCAGCAGCGCTAGGTTGGCAGTCACAAACACTGAAGCTTTCTTT

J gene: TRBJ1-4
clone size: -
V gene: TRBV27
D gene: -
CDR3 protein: CASSSQKYNEKLFF
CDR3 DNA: TGTGCCAGCAGTTCCCAGAAGTATAATGAAAAACTGTTTTTT

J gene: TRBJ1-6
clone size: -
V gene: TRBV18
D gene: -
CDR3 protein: CASSPPGRVPSPLHF
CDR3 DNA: TGTGCCAGCTCACCACCGGGCAGGGTCCCTTCACCCCTCCACTTT

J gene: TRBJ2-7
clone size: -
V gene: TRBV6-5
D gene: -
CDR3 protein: CASSYSGWNEQYF
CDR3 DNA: TGTGCCAGCAGTTACTCTGGATGGAACGAGCAGTACTTC

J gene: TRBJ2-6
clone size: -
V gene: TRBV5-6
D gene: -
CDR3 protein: CASSLGLGGANVLTF
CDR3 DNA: TGTGCCAGCAGCTTGGGGCTAGGTGGGGCCAACGTCCTGACTTTC

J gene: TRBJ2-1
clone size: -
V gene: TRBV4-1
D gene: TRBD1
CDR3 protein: CASSQSWDRRSSYNEQFF
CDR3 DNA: TGCGCCAGCAGCCAATCTTGGGACAGACGGAGCTCCTACAATGAGCAGTTCTTC

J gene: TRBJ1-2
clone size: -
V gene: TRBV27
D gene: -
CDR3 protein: CASSLFPGPNYGYTF
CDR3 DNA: TGTGCCAGCAGTTTATTTCCAGGCCCCAACTATGGCTACACCTTC

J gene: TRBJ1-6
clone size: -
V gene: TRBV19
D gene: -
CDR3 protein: CASSATLGQIRNSPLHF
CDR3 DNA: TGTGCCAGTAGTGCGACCTTGGGACAAATAAGGAATTCACCCCTCCACTTT

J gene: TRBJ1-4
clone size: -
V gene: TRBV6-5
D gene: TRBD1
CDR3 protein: CASSFAGGLTEKLFF
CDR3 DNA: TGTGCCAGCAGCTTTGCAGGGGGTTTGACTGAAAAACTGTTTTTT